The T cell receptor (beta chain) described here comes from a study of monozygotic twins with inflammatory bowel disease. Study results and caveats: Twin concordance left repertoire similarity unchanged, with limited power a possible explanation for this lack of difference. Healthy twins shared more clonotypes with others than IBD patients, most markedly active ones.

This CDR3 has 15 residues. Germline CDR1 and CDR2: SGDLS and YYNGEE. With the 5' RACE reads reprocessed, TCRdb shows one record per CDR3 protein and no DNA. This table holds approximately 400,000 distinct CDR3 sequences. Comment on this clonotype: The antigen is not known.

Every single donor had an approximately 2.5 ml blood sample drawn. The sequence came from a human donor with ulcerative colitis or Crohn's disease, or a healthy co-twin of an affected twin (not recorded which). The J gene is TRBJ2-2, the V gene TRBV9. The sample consisted of blood. The CDR3 is CASSVGLGNTGELFF.